Each of the 15 T cell receptor beta chains below was sequenced from the same sample in a study of T cell repertoires in cytomegalovirus infection. TCRdb independently ran MiXCR on the reads; one entry per CDR3 protein. The sample includes about 300,000 distinct CDR3 sequences, about 8.8% of them seen just once. Source material: PBMCs. All receptors derive from a human donor in good health (CMV status not recorded). Some clones in this sample may be carry-over from other donors' samples.

At least ten counts were recorded for this clonotype. The chain employs TRBV6-1 and TRBJ2-7; D might be TRBD1 (5 bases). Germline-derived CDR1 and CDR2 are MNHNS and SASEGT. Trimming took off 3 bases at V and 3 bases at J, with 15 bases between the two ends. The CDR3 has 15 amino acids. The CDR3 region is CASSERGRVGYEQYF. The DNA of the CDR3 is TGTGCCAGCAGTGAGAGAGGCAGGGTTGGCTACGAGCAGTACTTC.

This chain connects TRBV24-1 to TRBJ2-5; D is perhaps TRBD1 (6 bases). CDR3 length: 17 amino acids. From germline, CDR1 is KGHDR and CDR2 SFDVKD. The V end was cut by 4 bases, the J end by 0 bases, with 17 bases between. CDR3: CATSDTGNLKNQETQYF. Here the CDR3 DNA reads TGTGCCACCAGTGACACAGGGAATCTGAAGAACCAAGAGACCCAGTACTTC.

This clonotype showed up many times. The J gene is TRBJ1-2, the V gene TRBV2, with TRBD1 as a possible D gene (6 bases). With 8 bases removed from V and 6 bases from J, the gap between germline ends came to 16 bases. Germline loops: CDR1 SNHLY, CDR2 FYNNEI. The CDR3 spans 13 residues. CDR3 nucleotides: TGTGCCAGCGCTGGACAGTCTACGGATGGCTACACCTTC. Protein: CASAGQSTDGYTF.

This clonotype occurred many times. This chain connects TRBV4-2 to TRBJ2-3, with 8 positions matching TRBD2. V shed 4 bases and J 2 bases; nucleotides not matched to a gene: 5. This CDR3 spans 15 amino acids. CDR1 is LGHNA and CDR2 is YNFKEQ in the germline V gene. Written as DNA, the CDR3 is TGTGCCAGCAGCCCAGGCGGGGGGATCACAGATACGCAGTATTTT. It codes for CASSPGGGITDTQYF.

This clonotype was counted at least ten times. The chain recombines TRBV20-1 with TRBJ1-1; 9 bases map to TRBD1. V was clipped by 2 bases and J by 0 bases; unmatched bases: 4. Looked up from germline, CDR1 is DFQATT and CDR2 is SNEGSKA (reference sequence). The CDR3 length is 15 residues. The CDR3 protein is CSARKDRGVNTEAFF. CDR3 nucleotides: TGCAGTGCTAGAAAGGACAGGGGTGTGAACACTGAAGCTTTCTTT.

This clonotype was seen many times. The chain employs TRBV28 and TRBJ1-1; D remains ambiguous. The V gene lost 2 bases and the J gene lost 0 bases, with 10 bases spanning the gap. The CDR3 extends over 15 amino acids. Looked up from germline, CDR1 is MDHEN and CDR2 is SYDVKM. CDR3 sequence reads: CASSLGNRLNTEAFF. In DNA form, the CDR3 reads TGTGCCAGCAGTTTAGGCAACAGATTGAACACTGAAGCTTTCTTT.

This clonotype was seen many times. The chain uses TRBV7-2 and TRBJ1-6; TRBD1 matches at 7 bases. The CDR3 covers 18 residues. The germline gives CDR1 SGHTA, CDR2 FQGNSA. Germline trimming cut 3 bases from V and 9 bases from J; bases unmatched to any gene: 17. CDR3 bases: TGTGCCAGCAGCTTTACTGTCGGATGGTCAGGGGGTAGTTCACCCCTCCACTTT. This translates into CASSFTVGWSGGSSPLHF. Together with reference TRBV7-2 and TRBJ1-6, the CDR3 gives the full variable domain: GAGVSQSPSNKVTEKGKDVELRCDPISGHTALYWYRQSLGQGLEFLIYFQGNSAPDKSGLPSDRFSAERTGGSVSTLTIQRTQQEDSAVYLCASSFTVGWSGGSSPLHFGNGTRLTVT.

This clonotype was seen ten or more times. V and J are TRBV7-2 and TRBJ1-6; weak D call: TRBD1 (6 bases). Germline V CDR1 and CDR2: SGHTA, FQGNSA. V was shortened by 1 base and J by 6 bases, with 7 bases between the two germline ends. The CDR3 loop spans 14 amino acids. The CDR3 here is CASSLGQVNSPLHF. The CDR3 DNA follows: TGTGCCAGCAGCTTAGGACAGGTTAATTCACCCCTCCACTTT.

This clonotype showed up many times. The V call is TRBV20-1, the J call TRBJ1-2, with TRBD1 matching 7 bases. The CDR3 has 14 residues. Germline loops: CDR1 DFQATT, CDR2 SNEGSKA (reference sequence). With V trimmed by 3 bases and J by 4 bases, 8 bases remained unmatched. CDR3 bases: TGCAGTGCTAGCACAGGGGCGAACATCTATGGCTACACCTTC. Translated, it gives CSASTGANIYGYTF.

This clonotype was detected many times. The chain combines TRBV7-3 with TRBJ1-2; unclear D gene. The CDR3 extends over 16 amino acids. Trimming left V 0 bases short and J 8 bases short, with 19 bases between. CDR1 and CDR2 from the germline V gene are SGHTA and FQGTGA. The CDR3 reads CASSLTALPGREGYTF. CDR3 bases: TGTGCCAGCAGCTTAACGGCCTTGCCGGGGAGAGAAGGCTACACCTTC.

This clonotype was counted ten times or more. The chain combines TRBV6-1 with TRBJ2-5; D is possibly TRBD2 (5 bases). The CDR3 covers 14 residues. V was shortened by 0 bases and J by 4 bases, with 9 bases between the two germline ends. CDR1 and CDR2 (germline): MNHNS, SASEGT. The CDR3 loop is CASSEAVRGETQYF. The CDR3, as DNA: TGTGCCAGCAGTGAAGCGGTACGGGGAGAGACCCAGTACTTC.

This clonotype came up many times. CDR3 sequence (DNA): TGCAGTGCAATGATCGGGACAGGGGGTCAGCCCCAGCATTTT. Translation gives CSAMIGTGGQPQHF. V usage is TRBV20-1 and J usage is TRBJ1-5; 11 bases agree with TRBD1. With 6 bases clipped from V and 6 bases from J, the junction kept 7 bases outside the gene matches. Germline CDR1 DFQATT, CDR2 SNEGSKA (reference sequence). The CDR3 spans 14 residues.

The gene calls are TRBV28 and TRBJ2-5; 10 bases fit TRBD2. J gave up 5 bases and V 2 bases, and 8 bases lay outside the gene matches. The CDR3 runs to 16 residues. Germline values: CDR1 MDHEN, CDR2 SYDVKM. The DNA for the CDR3 is TGTGCCAGCAGTTTACGGTTAGCGGGGGGCGTGGAGACCCAGTACTTC. Translation gives CASSLRLAGGVETQYF. Variable domain in full (rest from reference TRBV28 and TRBJ2-5): DVKVTQSSRYLVKRTGEKVFLECVQDMDHENMFWYRQDPGLGLRLIYFSYDVKMKEKGDIPEGYSVSREKKERFSLILESASTNQTSMYLCASSLRLAGGVETQYFGPGTRLLVL.

The rearrangement uses TRBV5-6 and TRBJ2-3; D is ambiguous. Germline CDR1 SGHDT, CDR2 YYEEEE. The V end lost 0 bases, the J end lost 1 base, and 15 bases lay between the germline ends. The CDR3 extends over 17 amino acids. The chain's CDR3 is CASSLGILNLRTDTQYF. The CDR3 DNA is TGTGCCAGCAGCTTGGGGATCCTCAACCTACGCACAGATACGCAGTATTTT.

With regard to this clonotype: The junction shows a germline mismatch at one end, possibly a read error. J is TRBJ2-5 and V is TRBV10-3, with D unresolved. This CDR3 is built from 15 residues. Germline-derived CDR1 and CDR2 are ENHRY and SYGVKD. CDR3 nucleotides: TGTGCCATCAGTGAAGGCAGTTGGTACCAGGAGACCCAGTACTTC. Translating gives CAISEGSWYQETQYF.